This TCR beta chain is drawn from a study of chemoradiotherapy in HPV16-positive cancers. Study details: Functional T-cell assays on a couple of HPV16-positive patients' cells defined candidate HPV-specific clones and common TCR motifs. General study results and limits: Functional assays defining HPV-specific T cells used only a couple of HPV16-positive patients.

Libraries were prepared by immunoSEQ multiplex PCR; TCRdb keeps only in-frame clonotypes and omits some of them. The sample has several thousand clones; 75% to 95% are singletons. CDR1 MNHEY and CDR2 SMNVEV come from the germline V gene (reference sequence). Trimming shortened V by 0 bases and J by 8 bases, and 16 bases separated the two germline ends. CDR3 length: 15 amino acids. Details on this clone: Its antigen remains unidentified.

Sequenced here: blood, sampled from a patient who underwent chemoradiotherapy. V and J are TRBV27 and TRBJ1-2; D possibly corresponds to TRBD1 (6 bases). This receptor was obtained from a human donor with HPV-associated anogenital cancer. CDR3 amino acids: CASSLSRGGFEGYTF. CDR3 DNA sequence: TGTGCCAGCAGTTTATCCAGGGGAGGGTTTGAGGGCTACACCTTC.